The 6 T cell receptor beta chains below come from one sample, sequenced in a study of blood T cell repertoires in COVID-19. Some clones are missing from TCRdb's copy, which holds only in-frame ones; the method was immunoSEQ multiplex PCR. The data hold 150,000 to 200,000 clones, with 80% observed a single time. The sample consisted of peripheral blood. The receptors stem from a man aged 55 to 69 with acute or convalescent COVID-19.

V is TRBV2 and J is TRBJ1-5; 10 bases line up with TRBD1. Germline V gives CDR1 SNHLY, CDR2 FYNNEI. V gave up 5 bases and J gave up 4 bases; unmatched junction bases: 5. The CDR3 sequence is 15 residues long. CDR3 in amino acids: CASSQGQGKNQPQHF. The CDR3 region has the DNA TGTGCCAGCAGTCAGGGACAGGGGAAAAATCAGCCCCAGCATTTT.

The rearrangement joins TRBV5-4 to TRBJ2-1; 7 positions agree with TRBD1. CDR3 length equals 14 residues. J gave up 7 bases and V 4 bases, and 8 bases lay outside the gene matches. Germline V CDR1 and CDR2: SGHNT, YYREEE (reference sequence). In nucleotides, the CDR3 is TGTGCCAGCAGCATCCCGGGACAGAGTAATGAGCAGTTCTTC. Its translation is CASSIPGQSNEQFF. Full variable domain (remainder filled in from reference TRBV5-4 and TRBJ2-1): ETGVTQSPTHLIKTRGQQVTLRCSSQSGHNTVSWYQQALGQGPQFIFQYYREEENGRGNFPPRFSGLQFPNYSSELNVNALELDDSALYLCASSIPGQSNEQFFGPGTRLTVL.

The chain combines TRBV3-1 (or the pseudogene TRBV3-2) with TRBJ1-6; TRBD1 might be the D (6 bases). V was pared by 0 bases and J by 9 bases, with 15 bases between. CDR3 length: 16 residues. Germline CDR1 and CDR2: LGHDT and YNNKEL (reference sequence). As DNA, the CDR3 is TGTGCCAGCAGCCAAGAAGCGGGGGGCTGGGGTTCACCCCTCCACTTT. This codes for CASSQEAGGWGSPLHF.

The rearrangement links TRBV21-1 to TRBJ2-3; the D call of TRBD2 is as the table states it, not checked on the DNA. TRBV21-1 is a pseudogene segment. The CDR3 runs 15 residues. The CDR3 loop is CASSSLAGDSDTQYF. In nucleotides, the CDR3 is TGTGCCAGCAGCTCCCTGGCGGGAGATTCAGATACGCAGTATTTT.

In this sample, this clone turned up a few times. This chain links TRBV5-5 with TRBJ1-3, with D perhaps TRBD1 (5 bases). From germline, CDR1 is SGHKS and CDR2 YYEKEE (reference sequence). V lost 0 bases and J lost 0, with 13 bases in between. The CDR3 sequence is 17 residues long. In DNA, the CDR3 is TGTGCCAGCAGCTTGGCCGGGGGAACGTTCTCTGGAAACACCATATATTTT. Translation gives CASSLAGGTFSGNTIYF.

This clone was counted between two and nine times. The rearrangement links TRBV6-5 to TRBJ1-4; 7 nucleotides match TRBD1. Germline V lookup: CDR1 MNHEY, CDR2 SVGAGI. V was pared by 6 bases and J by 7 bases, with 8 bases of the junction left unmatched. This CDR3 is 14 amino acids long. The CDR3 DNA reads TGTGCCAGCAGCCAACAGGGGACCGGTGAAAAACTGTTTTTT. Translation: CASSQQGTGEKLFF.